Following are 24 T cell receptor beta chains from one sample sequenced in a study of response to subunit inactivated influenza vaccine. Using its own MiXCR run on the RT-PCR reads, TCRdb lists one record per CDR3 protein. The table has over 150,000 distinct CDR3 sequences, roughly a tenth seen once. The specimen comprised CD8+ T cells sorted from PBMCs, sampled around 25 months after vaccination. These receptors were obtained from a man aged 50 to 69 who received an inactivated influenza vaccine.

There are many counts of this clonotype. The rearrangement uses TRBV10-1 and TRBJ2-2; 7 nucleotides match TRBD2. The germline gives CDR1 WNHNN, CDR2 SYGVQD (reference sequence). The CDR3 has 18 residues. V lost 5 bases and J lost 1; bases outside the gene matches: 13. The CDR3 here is CASSPNEWKRENTGELFF. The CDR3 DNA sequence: TGCGCCAGCAGTCCCAATGAGTGGAAGCGGGAGAACACCGGGGAGCTGTTTTTT.

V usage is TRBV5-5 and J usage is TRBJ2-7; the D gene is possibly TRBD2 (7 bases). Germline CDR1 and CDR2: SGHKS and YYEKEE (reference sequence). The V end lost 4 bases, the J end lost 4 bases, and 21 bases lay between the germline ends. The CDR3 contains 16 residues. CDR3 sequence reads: CASSGITGTKGYEQYF. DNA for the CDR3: TGTGCCAGCAGCGGAATAACAGGGACTAAGGGGTACGAGCAGTACTTC.

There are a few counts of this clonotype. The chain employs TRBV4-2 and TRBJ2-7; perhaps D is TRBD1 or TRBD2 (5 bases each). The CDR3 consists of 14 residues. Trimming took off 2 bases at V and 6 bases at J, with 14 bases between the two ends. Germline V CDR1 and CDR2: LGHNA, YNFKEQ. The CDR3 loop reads CASSQFGAGGEQYF. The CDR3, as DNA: TGTGCCAGCAGCCAATTTGGGGCTGGGGGCGAGCAGTACTTC.

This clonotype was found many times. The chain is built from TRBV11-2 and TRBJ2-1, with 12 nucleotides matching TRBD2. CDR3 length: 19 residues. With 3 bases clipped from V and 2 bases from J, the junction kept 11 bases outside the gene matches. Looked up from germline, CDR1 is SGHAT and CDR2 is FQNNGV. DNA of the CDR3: TGTGCCAGCAGCTTGACTAGCGGGAGTAACGTACCCACCTACAATGAGCAGTTCTTC. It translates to CASSLTSGSNVPTYNEQFF.

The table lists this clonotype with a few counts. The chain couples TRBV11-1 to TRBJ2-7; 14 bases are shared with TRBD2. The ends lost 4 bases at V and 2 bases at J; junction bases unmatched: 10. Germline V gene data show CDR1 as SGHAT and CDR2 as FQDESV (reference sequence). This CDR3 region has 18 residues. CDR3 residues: CASSYYKGLAGATYEQYF. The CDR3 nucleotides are TGTGCCAGCAGCTATTATAAGGGACTAGCGGGAGCGACCTACGAGCAGTACTTC.

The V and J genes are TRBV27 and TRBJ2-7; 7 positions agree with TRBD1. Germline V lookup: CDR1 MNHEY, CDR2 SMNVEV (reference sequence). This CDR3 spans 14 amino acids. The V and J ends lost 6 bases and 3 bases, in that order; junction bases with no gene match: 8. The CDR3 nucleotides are TGTGCCAGCAGGCCAACGGGACAGTACTACGAGCAGTACTTC. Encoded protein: CASRPTGQYYEQYF.

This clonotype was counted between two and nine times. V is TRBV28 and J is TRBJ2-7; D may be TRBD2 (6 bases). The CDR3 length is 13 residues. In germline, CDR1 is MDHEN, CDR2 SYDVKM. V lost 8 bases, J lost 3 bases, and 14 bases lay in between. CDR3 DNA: TGTGCCAGCGGCCCGGGACTTAACTACGAGCAGTACTTC. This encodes CASGPGLNYEQYF.

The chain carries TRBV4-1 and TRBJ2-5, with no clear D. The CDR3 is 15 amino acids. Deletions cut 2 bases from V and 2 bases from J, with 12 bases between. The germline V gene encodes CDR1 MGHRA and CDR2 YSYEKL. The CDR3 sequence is CASSQLLTSQETQYF. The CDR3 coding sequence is TGCGCCAGCAGCCAACTGTTGACATCTCAAGAGACCCAGTACTTC.

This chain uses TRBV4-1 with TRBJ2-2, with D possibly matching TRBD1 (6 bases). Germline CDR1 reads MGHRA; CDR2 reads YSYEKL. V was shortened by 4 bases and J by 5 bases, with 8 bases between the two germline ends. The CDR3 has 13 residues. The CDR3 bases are TGCGCCAGCAGCCCCGGACAGACCGGGGAGCTGTTTTTT. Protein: CASSPGQTGELFF.

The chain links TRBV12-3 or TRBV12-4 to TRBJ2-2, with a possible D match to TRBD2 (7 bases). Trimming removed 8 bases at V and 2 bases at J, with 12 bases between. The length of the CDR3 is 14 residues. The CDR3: CASRGALNTGELFF. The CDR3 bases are TGTGCCAGCCGGGGGGCCTTAAACACCGGGGAGCTGTTTTTT.

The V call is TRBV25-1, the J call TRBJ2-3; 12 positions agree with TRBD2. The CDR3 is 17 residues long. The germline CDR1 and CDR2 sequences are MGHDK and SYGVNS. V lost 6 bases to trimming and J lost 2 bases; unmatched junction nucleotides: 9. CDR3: CASSSIRLAGDTDTQYF. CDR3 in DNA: TGTGCCAGCAGCTCCATAAGACTAGCGGGGGACACAGATACGCAGTATTTT.

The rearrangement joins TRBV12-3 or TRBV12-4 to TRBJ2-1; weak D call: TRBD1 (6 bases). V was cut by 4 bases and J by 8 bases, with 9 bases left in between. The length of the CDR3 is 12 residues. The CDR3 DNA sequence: TGTGCCAGCAGTTCGAACAGGGATGAGCAGTTCTTC. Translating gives CASSSNRDEQFF.

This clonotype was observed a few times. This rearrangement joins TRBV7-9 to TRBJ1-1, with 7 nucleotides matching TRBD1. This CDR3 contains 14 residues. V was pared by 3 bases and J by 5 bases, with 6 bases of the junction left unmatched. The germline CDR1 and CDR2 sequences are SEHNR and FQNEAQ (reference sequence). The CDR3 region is CASSFGTEGTEAFF. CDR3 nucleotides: TGTGCCAGCAGCTTTGGGACAGAAGGGACTGAAGCTTTCTTT.

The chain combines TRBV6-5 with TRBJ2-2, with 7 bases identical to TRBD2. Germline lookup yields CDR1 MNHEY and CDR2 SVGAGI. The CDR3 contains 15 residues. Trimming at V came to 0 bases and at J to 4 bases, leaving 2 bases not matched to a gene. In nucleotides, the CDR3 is TGTGCCAGCAGTTACTCTCTAGCGGTCACCGGGGAGCTGTTTTTT. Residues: CASSYSLAVTGELFF.

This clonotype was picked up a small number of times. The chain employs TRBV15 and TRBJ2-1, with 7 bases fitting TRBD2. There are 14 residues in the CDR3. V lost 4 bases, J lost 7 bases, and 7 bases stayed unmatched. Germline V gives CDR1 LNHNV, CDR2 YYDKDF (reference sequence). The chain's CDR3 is CATSIWTSRNEQFF. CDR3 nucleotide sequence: TGTGCCACCAGCATCTGGACTAGTAGGAATGAGCAGTTCTTC.

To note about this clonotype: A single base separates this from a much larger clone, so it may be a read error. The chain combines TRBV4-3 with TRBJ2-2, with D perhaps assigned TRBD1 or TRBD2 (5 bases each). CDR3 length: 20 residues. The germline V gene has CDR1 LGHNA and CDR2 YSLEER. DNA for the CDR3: TGCGCCAGCAGGCAAGGAAAGATATCGTGGGGCAGGGAGATTAACGGGGAGCTGTTTTTT. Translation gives CASRQGKISWGREINGELFF.

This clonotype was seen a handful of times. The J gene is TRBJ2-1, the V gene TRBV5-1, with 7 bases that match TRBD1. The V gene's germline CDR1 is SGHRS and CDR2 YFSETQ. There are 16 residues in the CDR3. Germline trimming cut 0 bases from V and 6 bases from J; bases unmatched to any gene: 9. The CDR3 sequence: CASSLGGRGFINEQFF. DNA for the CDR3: TGCGCCAGCAGCTTGGGTGGCAGGGGGTTTATCAATGAGCAGTTCTTC.

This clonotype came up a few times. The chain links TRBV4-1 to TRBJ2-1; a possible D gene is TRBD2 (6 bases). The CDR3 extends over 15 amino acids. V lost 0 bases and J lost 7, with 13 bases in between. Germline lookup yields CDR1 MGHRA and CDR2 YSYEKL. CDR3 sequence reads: CASSQEWRGGNEQFF. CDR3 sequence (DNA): TGCGCCAGCAGCCAAGAATGGCGAGGAGGGAATGAGCAGTTCTTC.

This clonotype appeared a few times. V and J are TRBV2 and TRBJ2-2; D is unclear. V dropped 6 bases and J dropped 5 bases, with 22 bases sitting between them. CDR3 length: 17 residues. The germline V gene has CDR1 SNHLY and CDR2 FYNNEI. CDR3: CASRDLRRTEGTGELFF. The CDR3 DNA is TGTGCCAGCAGAGACCTTAGACGGACGGAAGGAACCGGGGAGCTGTTTTTT.

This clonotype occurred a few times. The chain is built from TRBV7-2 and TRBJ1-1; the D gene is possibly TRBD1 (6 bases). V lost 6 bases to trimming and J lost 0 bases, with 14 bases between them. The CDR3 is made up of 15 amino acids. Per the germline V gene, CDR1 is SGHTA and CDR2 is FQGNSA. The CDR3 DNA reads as TGTGCCAGCAGTAACCCCGGACAGATGAACACTGAAGCTTTCTTT. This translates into CASSNPGQMNTEAFF.

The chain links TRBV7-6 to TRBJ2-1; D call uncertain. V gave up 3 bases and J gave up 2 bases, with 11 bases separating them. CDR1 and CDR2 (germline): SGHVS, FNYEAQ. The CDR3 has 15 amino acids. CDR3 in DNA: TGTGCCAGCAGCTTTTCCGGAGAGGCCTACAATGAGCAGTTCTTC. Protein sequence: CASSFSGEAYNEQFF.

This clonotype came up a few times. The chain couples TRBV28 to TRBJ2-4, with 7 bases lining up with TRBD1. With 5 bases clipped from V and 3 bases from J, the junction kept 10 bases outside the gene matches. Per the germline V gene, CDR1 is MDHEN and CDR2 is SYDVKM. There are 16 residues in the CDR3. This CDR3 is CASSSLDRASKNIQYF. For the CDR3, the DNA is TGTGCCAGCAGTAGCCTCGACAGGGCTAGCAAAAACATTCAGTACTTC.

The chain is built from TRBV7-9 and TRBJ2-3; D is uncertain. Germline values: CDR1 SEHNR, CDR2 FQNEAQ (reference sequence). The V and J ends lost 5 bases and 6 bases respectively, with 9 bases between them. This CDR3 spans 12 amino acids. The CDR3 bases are TGTGCCAGCAGCCCTCCCCGGGATACGCAGTATTTT. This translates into CASSPPRDTQYF.

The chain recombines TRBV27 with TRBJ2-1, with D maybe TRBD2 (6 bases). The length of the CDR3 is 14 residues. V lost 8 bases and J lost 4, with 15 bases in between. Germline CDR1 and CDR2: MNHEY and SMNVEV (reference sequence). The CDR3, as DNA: TGTGCCAGCGGATATGTGACTAGTTACAATGAGCAGTTCTTC. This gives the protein CASGYVTSYNEQFF.